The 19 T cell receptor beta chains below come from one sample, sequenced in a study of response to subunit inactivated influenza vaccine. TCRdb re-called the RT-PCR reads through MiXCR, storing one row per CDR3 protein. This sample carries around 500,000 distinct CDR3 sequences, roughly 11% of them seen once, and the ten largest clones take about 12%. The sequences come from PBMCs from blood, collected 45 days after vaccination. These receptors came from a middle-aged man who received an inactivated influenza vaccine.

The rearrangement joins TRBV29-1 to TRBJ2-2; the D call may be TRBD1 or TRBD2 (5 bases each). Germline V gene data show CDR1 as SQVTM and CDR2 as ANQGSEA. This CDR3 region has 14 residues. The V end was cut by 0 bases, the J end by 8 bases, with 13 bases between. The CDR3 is CSVEEGVLPGELFF. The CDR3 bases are TGCAGCGTTGAAGAGGGGGTTCTTCCGGGGGAGCTGTTTTTT.

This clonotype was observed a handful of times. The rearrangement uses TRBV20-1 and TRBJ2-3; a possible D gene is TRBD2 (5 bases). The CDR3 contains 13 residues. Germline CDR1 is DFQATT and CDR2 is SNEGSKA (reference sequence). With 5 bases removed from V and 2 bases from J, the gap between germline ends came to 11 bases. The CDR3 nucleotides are TGCAGTGCTTCTGAGCGGAACACAGATACGCAGTATTTT. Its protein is CSASERNTDTQYF.

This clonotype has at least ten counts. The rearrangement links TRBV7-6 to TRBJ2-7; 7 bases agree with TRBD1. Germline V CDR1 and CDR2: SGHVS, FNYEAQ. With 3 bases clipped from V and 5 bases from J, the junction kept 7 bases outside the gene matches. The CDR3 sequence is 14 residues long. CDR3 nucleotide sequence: TGTGCCAGCAGCTTGGAGACAGGGACCAACGAGCAGTACTTC. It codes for CASSLETGTNEQYF.

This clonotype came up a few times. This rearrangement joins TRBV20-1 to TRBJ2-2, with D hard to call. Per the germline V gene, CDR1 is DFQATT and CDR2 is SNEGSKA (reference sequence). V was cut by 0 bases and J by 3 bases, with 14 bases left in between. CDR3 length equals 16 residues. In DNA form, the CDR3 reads TGCAGTGCTAGAGAGGAATGGGCTATGTACACCGGGGAGCTGTTTTTT. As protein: CSAREEWAMYTGELFF.

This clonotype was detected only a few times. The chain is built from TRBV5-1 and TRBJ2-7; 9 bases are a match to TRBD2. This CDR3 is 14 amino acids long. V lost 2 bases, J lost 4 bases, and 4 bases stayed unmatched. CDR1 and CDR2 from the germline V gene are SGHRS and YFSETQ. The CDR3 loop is CASSFQREVYEQYF. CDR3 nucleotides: TGCGCCAGCAGCTTCCAGCGGGAGGTGTACGAGCAGTACTTC.

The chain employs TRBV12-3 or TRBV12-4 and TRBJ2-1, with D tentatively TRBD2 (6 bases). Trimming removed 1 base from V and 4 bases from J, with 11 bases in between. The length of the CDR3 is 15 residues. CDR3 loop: CASSLGAGWYNEQFF. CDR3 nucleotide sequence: TGTGCCAGCAGTTTAGGGGCGGGATGGTACAATGAGCAGTTCTTC.

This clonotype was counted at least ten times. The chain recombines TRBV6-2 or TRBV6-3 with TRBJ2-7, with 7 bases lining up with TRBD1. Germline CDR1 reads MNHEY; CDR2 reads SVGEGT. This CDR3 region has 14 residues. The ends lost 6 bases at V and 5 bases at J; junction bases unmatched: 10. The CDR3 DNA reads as TGTGCCAGCAGACGACAGGGAAGTTTGAACGAGCAGTACTTC. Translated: CASRRQGSLNEQYF.

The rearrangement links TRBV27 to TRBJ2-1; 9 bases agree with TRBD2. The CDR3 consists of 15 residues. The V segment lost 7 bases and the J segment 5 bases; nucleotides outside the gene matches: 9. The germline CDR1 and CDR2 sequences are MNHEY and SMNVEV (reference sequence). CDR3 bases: TGTGCCAGCACTAATGGGGTAGCGGGGGACAATGAGCAGTTCTTC. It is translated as CASTNGVAGDNEQFF.

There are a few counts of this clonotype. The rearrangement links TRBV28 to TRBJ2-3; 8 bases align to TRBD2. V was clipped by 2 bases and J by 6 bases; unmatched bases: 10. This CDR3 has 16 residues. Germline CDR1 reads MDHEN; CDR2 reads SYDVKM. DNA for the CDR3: TGTGCCAGCAGTTTACGGGCGGGAGGTGGAGGCGATACGCAGTATTTT. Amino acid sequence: CASSLRAGGGGDTQYF.

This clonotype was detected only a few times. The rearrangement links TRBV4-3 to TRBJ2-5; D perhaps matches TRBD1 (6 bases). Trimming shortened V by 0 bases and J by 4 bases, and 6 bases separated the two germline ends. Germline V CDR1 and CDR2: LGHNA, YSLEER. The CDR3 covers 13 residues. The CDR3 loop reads CASSQETGETQYF. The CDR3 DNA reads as TGCGCCAGCAGCCAAGAGACAGGAGAGACCCAGTACTTC.

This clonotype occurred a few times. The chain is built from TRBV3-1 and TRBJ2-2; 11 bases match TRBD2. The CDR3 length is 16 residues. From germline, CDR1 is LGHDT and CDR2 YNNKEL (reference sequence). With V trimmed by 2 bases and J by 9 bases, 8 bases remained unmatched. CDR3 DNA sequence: TGTGCCAGCAGCCAAATCGAACTAGCGGGAGTTCGGGAGCTGTTTTTT. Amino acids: CASSQIELAGVRELFF.

The CDR3 protein is CSARDGLRVTDTQYF. CDR3 bases: TGCAGTGCTAGAGATGGGTTAAGGGTTACGGATACGCAGTATTTT. The chain employs TRBV20-1 and TRBJ2-3; D not resolved. Trimming stripped 0 bases from V and 6 bases from J, with 16 bases between. Germline CDR1 DFQATT, CDR2 SNEGSKA (reference sequence). This CDR3 is 15 amino acids long.

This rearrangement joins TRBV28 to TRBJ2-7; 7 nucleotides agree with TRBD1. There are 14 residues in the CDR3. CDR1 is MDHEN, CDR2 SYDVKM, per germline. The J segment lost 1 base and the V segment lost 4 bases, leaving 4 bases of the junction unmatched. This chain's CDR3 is CASSSGQTSYEQYF. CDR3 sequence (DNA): TGTGCCAGCAGTTCGGGACAGACTTCCTACGAGCAGTACTTC.

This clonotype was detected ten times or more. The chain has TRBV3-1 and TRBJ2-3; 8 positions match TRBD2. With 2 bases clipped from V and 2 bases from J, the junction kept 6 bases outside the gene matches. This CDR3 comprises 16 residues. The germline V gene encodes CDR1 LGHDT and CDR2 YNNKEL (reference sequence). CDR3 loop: CASSQLSGEYTDTQYF. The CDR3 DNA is TGTGCCAGCAGCCAACTTAGCGGGGAGTACACAGATACGCAGTATTTT.

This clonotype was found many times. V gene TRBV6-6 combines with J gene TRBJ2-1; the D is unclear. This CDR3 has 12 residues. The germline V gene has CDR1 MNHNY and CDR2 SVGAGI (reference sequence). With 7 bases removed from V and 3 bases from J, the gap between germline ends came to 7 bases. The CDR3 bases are TGTGCCAGCAAGGCCAACTACAATGAGCAGTTCTTC. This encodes CASKANYNEQFF.

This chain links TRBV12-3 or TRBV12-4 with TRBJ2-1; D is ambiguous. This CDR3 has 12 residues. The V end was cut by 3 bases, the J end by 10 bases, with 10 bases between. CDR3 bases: TGTGCCAGCAGTTTGTTAGGAGACGAGCAGTTCTTC. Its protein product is CASSLLGDEQFF.

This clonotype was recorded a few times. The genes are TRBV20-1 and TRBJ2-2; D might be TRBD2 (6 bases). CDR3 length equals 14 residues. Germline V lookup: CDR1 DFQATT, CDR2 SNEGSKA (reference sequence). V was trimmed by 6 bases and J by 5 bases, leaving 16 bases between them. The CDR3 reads CSAARPGVTGELFF. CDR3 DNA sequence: TGCAGTGCGGCCCGACCGGGAGTAACCGGGGAGCTGTTTTTT.

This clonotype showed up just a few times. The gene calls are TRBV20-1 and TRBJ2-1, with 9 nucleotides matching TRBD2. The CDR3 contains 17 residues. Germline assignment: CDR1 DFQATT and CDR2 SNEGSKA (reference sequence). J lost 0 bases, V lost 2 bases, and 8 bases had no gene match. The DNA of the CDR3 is TGCAGTGCTAGACTGAGCGGGAGGAAAATCTCCTACAATGAGCAGTTCTTC. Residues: CSARLSGRKISYNEQFF.

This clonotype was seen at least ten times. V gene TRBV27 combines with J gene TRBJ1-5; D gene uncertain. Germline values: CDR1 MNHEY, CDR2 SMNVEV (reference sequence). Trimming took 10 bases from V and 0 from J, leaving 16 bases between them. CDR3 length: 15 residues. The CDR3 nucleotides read TGTGCCACCCAACGCGTTAGGGATAGCAATCAGCCCCAGCATTTT. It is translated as CATQRVRDSNQPQHF.